This T cell receptor beta chain originates from a study of CD8 T cells in ankylosing spondylitis. Overall study results and limits: Earlier authors reported some of these motif variants in reactive arthritis synovial fluid and blood. As reported, disease-linked clones showed significant enrichment in matched ankylosing spondylitis synovial fluid.

TCRdb re-called the 5' RACE reads with MiXCR, one entry per CDR3 protein. The data hold roughly 170,000 distinct CDR3 sequences, with around a tenth observed a single time. About this clonotype: Its antigen is unknown.

The CDR3 runs 16 residues. From germline, CDR1 is SEHNR and CDR2 FQNEAQ (reference sequence). The ends lost 3 bases at V and 6 bases at J; junction bases unmatched: 8. The sequencing input was blood, either unsorted or a sorted T cell fraction (not recorded which). The source is a female donor with ankylosing spondylitis or in good health (not recorded which). This chain uses TRBV7-9 with TRBJ2-3; TRBD2 aligns across 11 bases. Here the CDR3 reads CASSFSGRDFTDTQYF. For the CDR3, the DNA is TGTGCCAGCAGCTTTAGCGGGAGGGACTTCACCGATACGCAGTATTTT.